Listed below are T cell receptor beta chains from one sample, sequenced in a study of glioma-infiltrating T cells after dendritic cell vaccination. This table comes from immunoSEQ multiplex PCR, and its TCRdb copy is limited to in-frame clones, with some not included. The sample lists 75,000 to 100,000 clones, 75% to 85% occurring once. Sequenced here: blood, sampled before dendritic cell vaccination. These receptors all come from a human donor with glioblastoma. The CDR3 runs from the conserved cysteine through the conserved F or W. A D gene is named only where the DNA matches it firmly. Size is stated for part of the rows, as once, few or many counts, or as a class when the clone is expanded.

TRBV19	TRBJ2-2	.	.	TGTGCCAGTAGTCTCAGGGTTTACGGGGAGCTGTTTTTT	CASSLRVYGELFF
TRBV7-2	TRBJ2-2	.	.	TGTGCCAGCAGCCCTTTCACCCCGGCCGGGGAGCTGTTTTTT	CASSPFTPAGELFF
TRBV4-1	TRBJ1-6	.	.	TGCGCCAGCAGCCAAGAGATGGCTTCCCTCCACTTT	CASSQEMASLHF
TRBV29-1	TRBJ2-3	.	once	TGCAGCGTTGAAGATCGACTATCCACGGATACGCAGTATTTT	CSVEDRLSTDTQYF
TRBV29-1	TRBJ2-5	.	once	TGCAGCGTTGAAGGTCAGGGGCTGAAGACCCAGTACTTC	CSVEGQGLKTQYF
TRBV5-1	TRBJ2-2	.	.	TGCGCCAGCAGCCTAAACACCGGGGAGCTGTTTTTT	CASSLNTGELFF
TRBV11-3	TRBJ1-2	TRBD1	.	TGTGCCAGCAGCATACGGACAGGAGATTATGGCTACACCTTC	CASSIRTGDYGYTF
TRBV19	TRBJ2-7	TRBD1	.	TGTGCCAGTAGTATCAGTCGGGCAGGGGGCTCCTACGAGCAGTACTTC	CASSISRAGGSYEQYF
TRBV28	TRBJ2-5	TRBD1	.	TGTGCCAGCAGTTCAGGACAGGGGCACCAAGAGACCCAGTACTTC	CASSSGQGHQETQYF
TRBV5-6	TRBJ2-5	TRBD2	.	TGTGCCAGCAGCCCTAACCGGGGGGAACCACAGAAGACCCAGTACTTC	CASSPNRGEPQKTQYF
TRBV7-9	TRBJ1-2	.	.	TGTGCCAGCAGCTTAGTCGTCTCGGGGGGTGGCTACACCTTC	CASSLVVSGGGYTF
TRBV10-3	TRBJ2-7	TRBD2	.	TGTGCCATCAGCCCTAGGGGAGGGGCCCACGAGCAGTACTTC	CAISPRGGAHEQYF
TRBV7-6	TRBJ1-3	TRBD1	.	TGTGCCAGCAGCTTCGGGACAGGGGGTTCCCCTGGAAACACCATATATTTT	CASSFGTGGSPGNTIYF
TRBV12-5	TRBJ2-1	TRBD2	few	TGTGCTAGTGGTTTGGTACCTGGCGGGGGGGTGAATGAGCAGTTCTTC	CASGLVPGGGVNEQFF
TRBV27	TRBJ2-2	TRBD1	few	TGTGCCAGCAGCTACACCCAGGGGGCCGGGGAGCTGTTTTTT	CASSYTQGAGELFF
TRBV30	TRBJ2-1	TRBD1	.	TGTGCCTGGAGCGGGGGACAGGGAGGGTCCTACAATGAGCAGTTCTTC	CAWSGGQGGSYNEQFF
TRBV5-4	TRBJ1-2	TRBD1	.	TGTGCCAGCAGCTTGAGTCAAACAGGGGATGGCTACACCTTC	CASSLSQTGDGYTF
TRBV27	TRBJ2-2	.	.	TGTGCCAGCAGTTTATGGGAGGCAGGGAAGGTGTTTTTT	CASSLWEAGKVFF
TRBV9	TRBJ2-1	.	.	TGTGCCAGCAGCGTATCAGGGTTCCCCTACAATGAGCAGTTCTTC	CASSVSGFPYNEQFF
TRBV7-3	TRBJ2-3	.	.	TGTGCCAGCAGCTTAAAACAGCCGGGACTTGGGGCCGATACGCAGTATTTT	CASSLKQPGLGADTQYF
TRBV6-5	TRBJ1-2	.	.	TGTGCCAGCGCCCGGCCGGGGGCTAACTATGGCTACACCTTC	CASARPGANYGYTF
TRBV28	TRBJ2-1	TRBD2	.	TGTGCCAGCAGTGTAAAGGGTCCGGGACTAGCTCTATCGGAGCAGTTCTTC	CASSVKGPGLALSEQFF
TRBV5-1	TRBJ2-7	.	.	TGCGCCAGCAGCCAACTAGGGTACTACGAGCAGTACTTC	CASSQLGYYEQYF
TRBV28	TRBJ1-2	.	.	TGTGCCAGCAGGCCGCCCCAGGGGTACGGCTACACCTTC	CASRPPQGYGYTF
TRBV2	TRBJ1-1	TRBD1	.	TGTGCCAGCAAGGATACAGGGGGAAAGGAAGCTTTCTTT	CASKDTGGKEAFF
TRBV5-6	TRBJ2-1	TRBD2	.	TGTGCCAGCAGTTGGGGACTAGCGGCTTACAATGAGCAGTTCTTC	CASSWGLAAYNEQFF
TRBV7-3	TRBJ2-3	.	.	TGTGCCAGCAGCTTTCAGGGCACAGATACGCAGTATTTT	CASSFQGTDTQYF
TRBV30	TRBJ2-2	TRBD2	few	TGTGCCTGCGATCCTAGGGGACTAGCGGATACCGGGGAGCTGTTTTTT	CACDPRGLADTGELFF
TRBV27	TRBJ2-1	TRBD2	.	TGTGCCAGCAGATCTCTAGCGGGAGGGACTGAGCAGTTCTTC	CASRSLAGGTEQFF
TRBV28	TRBJ2-3	TRBD2	.	TGTGCCAGCAGTTCGCCGGCGGGGGGCACAGATACGCAGTATTTT	CASSSPAGGTDTQYF
TRBV5-1	TRBJ2-3	.	.	TGCGCCAGCAGCTTGAATGGACACAAGGGCATAGATACGCAGTATTTT	CASSLNGHKGIDTQYF
TRBV5-4	TRBJ1-4	TRBD1	.	TGTGCCAGCAGCCAAAGGACAGGGACTAATGAAAAACTGTTTTTT	CASSQRTGTNEKLFF
TRBV5-6	TRBJ2-5	.	.	TGTGCCAGCAGTTCAGGGTTGGAGACCCAGTACTTC	CASSSGLETQYF
TRBV15	TRBJ2-7	.	.	TGTGCCACCAGCAGGAATATCGAATTGGGAGGCGAGCAGTACTTC	CATSRNIELGGEQYF
TRBV28	TRBJ2-7	TRBD2	.	TGTGCCAGCAGTTTAGGGCTAGCGGGAGTCCCCTACGAGCAGTACTTC	CASSLGLAGVPYEQYF
TRBV5-1	TRBJ2-7	TRBD2	.	TGCGCCAGCAGCCAACTAGCGGGGGAACCTACTGTCGAGCAGTACTTC	CASSQLAGEPTVEQYF
TRBV27	TRBJ1-5	.	.	TGTGCCAGCAGTTTAAACAGAGATAGCAATCAGCCCCAGCATTTT	CASSLNRDSNQPQHF
TRBV19	TRBJ1-5	TRBD1	.	TGTGCCAGTAGTATATCAGAGGGGGCGAGCAATCAGCCCCAGCATTTT	CASSISEGASNQPQHF
TRBV18	TRBJ2-7	TRBD2	.	TGTGCCAGCTCACCGGGGGGGGTGGTCCCCCCCCTTTCCTACGAGCAGTACTTC	CASSPGGVVPPLSYEQYF
TRBV28	TRBJ2-5	.	few	TGTGCCAGCAGTCCTCAGACAGTGGGGGAGACCCAGTACTTC	CASSPQTVGETQYF
TRBV28	TRBJ1-1	TRBD1	.	TGTGCCAGCAGTCTCCTCGGACAGGCCGGAGGAACTGAAGCTTTCTTT	CASSLLGQAGGTEAFF
TRBV5-6	TRBJ2-2	.	.	TGTGCCAGCAGCTTGGGTAGCGGTCCGAACACCGGGGAGCTGTTTTTT	CASSLGSGPNTGELFF
TRBV5-4	TRBJ2-1	.	.	TGTGCCAGCAGCTTTCCCGCGGGGGAGCAGTTCTTC	CASSFPAGEQFF
TRBV4-1	TRBJ1-4	.	.	TGCGCCAGCAGCCAAGATCCCCGGGAGGATGTGAGCACTAATGAAAAACTGTTTTTT	CASSQDPREDVSTNEKLFF
TRBV4-1	TRBJ2-1	TRBD2	.	TGCGCCAGCAGCCAACTGACTAGCGGGGGGGCATATGAGCAGTTCTTC	CASSQLTSGGAYEQFF
TRBV30	TRBJ2-7	TRBD2	.	TGTGCCGCGGGGGGGACCCCATTGGTATACGAGCAGTACTTC	CAAGGTPLVYEQYF
TRBV5-1	TRBJ2-1	TRBD2	.	TGCGCCAGCAGCGAACTACCCGGGACTAGCGGGGCCTACAATGAGCAGTTCTTC	CASSELPGTSGAYNEQFF
TRBV6-6	TRBJ1-1	TRBD1	.	TGTGCCAGCAGTCAAGGCGGGCAGGGGGCGCAAGCTTTCTTT	CASSQGGQGAQAFF
TRBV5-1	TRBJ1-4	.	.	TGCGCCAGCAGCCAGAGGAAGCAGGGGTTCGCTGAAAAACTGTTTTTT	CASSQRKQGFAEKLFF
TRBV2	TRBJ2-7	.	.	TGTGCCAGCAGTGTCGAAGCAGGGGTCTACGAGCAGTACTTC	CASSVEAGVYEQYF
TRBV7-9	TRBJ1-2	TRBD1	.	TGTGCCAGCAGGTTTACAGGGGGTGGCTACACCTTC	CASRFTGGGYTF
TRBV7-9	TRBJ2-3	TRBD2	.	TGTGCCAGCACCCCAGGGGCGGGGGGAACAGATACGCAGTATTTT	CASTPGAGGTDTQYF